This is a list of T cell receptor beta chains from one sample in a study of blood T cells in healthy people across ages. Each CDR3 protein is one row after TCRdb ran MiXCR on the 5' RACE reads. In the table there are some 1.6 million distinct CDR3 sequences, around 36% of which are singletons. The sequenced sample consisted of blood. The source of these receptors is a woman aged 25-40 years in good health. Each CDR3 is given with its conserved first and last residue. Fields, in order: D gene, J gene, clone size, V gene, CDR3 protein, CDR3 DNA. D genes are given only for firm matches. Size is stated for part of the rows, as once, few or many counts, or as a class when the clone is expanded.

NA TRBJ2-4 NA TRBV6-1 CASSEIALAKNIQYF TGTGCCAGCAGTGAAATAGCACTAGCCAAAAACATTCAGTACTTC
TRBD1 TRBJ1-2 once TRBV20-1 CSALSGQRVFDGYTF TGCAGTGCTTTATCGGGACAGCGCGTTTTCGATGGCTACACCTTC
TRBD2 TRBJ2-1 NA TRBV27 CASSLPGLGANEQFF TGTGCCAGCAGTTTACCGGGACTAGGGGCCAATGAGCAGTTCTTC
NA TRBJ2-7 many TRBV29-1 CSVEVDSFFEQYF TGCAGCGTTGAAGTGGACAGCTTCTTCGAGCAGTACTTC
TRBD1 TRBJ1-1 NA TRBV20-1 CSARTGTGGSRNTEAFF TGCAGTGCTAGAACCGGGACAGGGGGCTCAAGGAACACTGAAGCTTTCTTT
NA TRBJ1-1 NA TRBV5-1 CASSLPQTNTEAFF TGCGCCAGCAGCTTGCCCCAGACGAACACTGAAGCTTTCTTT
NA TRBJ2-5 NA TRBV6-5 CASSYYGGGRETQYF TGTGCCAGCAGTTACTATGGAGGGGGCAGAGAGACCCAGTACTTC
NA TRBJ2-1 once TRBV11-1 CASSIQGSNYSEQFF TGTGCCAGCAGCATACAGGGTTCAAATTACAGTGAGCAGTTCTTC
NA TRBJ1-2 NA TRBV12-3/TRBV12-4 CASSLAGAERTF TGTGCCAGCAGTTTAGCGGGGGCGGAGCGCACCTTC
NA TRBJ2-1 NA TRBV3-1 CASSPGPNSYNEQFF TGTGCCAGCAGCCCCGGCCCGAACTCCTACAATGAGCAGTTCTTC
TRBD2 TRBJ2-5 few TRBV5-1 CASSPGLAVERETQYF TGCGCCAGCAGCCCCGGACTAGCGGTGGAAAGAGAGACCCAGTACTTC
NA TRBJ2-3 few TRBV4-1 CASSQGASEADTQYF TGCGCCAGCAGCCAAGGCGCCTCGGAGGCAGATACGCAGTATTTT
TRBD2 TRBJ2-1 few TRBV20-1 CRASGRSYNEQFF TGCAGAGCTAGCGGGAGAAGCTACAATGAGCAGTTCTTC
TRBD2 TRBJ2-5 few TRBV5-8 CASRPLAGAFQETQYF TGTGCCAGCAGACCACTAGCGGGGGCCTTCCAAGAGACCCAGTACTTC
NA TRBJ2-1 few TRBV20-1 CSARTGTYEFFNEQFF TGCAGTGCTAGGACCGGGACATACGAGTTTTTCAATGAGCAGTTCTTC
NA TRBJ2-5 NA TRBV6-1 CASSEDGWAQYF TGTGCCAGCAGTGAAGACGGATGGGCCCAGTACTTC
NA TRBJ1-5 NA TRBV19 CASSIVGGQPQHF TGTGCCAGTAGTATAGTCGGGGGACAGCCCCAGCATTTT
TRBD1 TRBJ2-7 many TRBV20-1 CSARGGQGAYEQYF TGCAGTGCTAGAGGGGGACAGGGGGCCTACGAGCAGTACTTC
NA TRBJ2-1 NA TRBV7-9 CASSLPRSYNEQFF TGTGCCAGCAGCTTACCCAGGTCCTACAATGAGCAGTTCTTC
TRBD2 TRBJ2-3 NA TRBV20-1 CSARGGLNTTDTQYF TGCAGTGCTAGGGGGGGACTAAATACAACAGATACGCAGTATTTT
NA TRBJ2-7 NA TRBV9 CASSLQEGAYEQYF TGTGCCAGCAGCCTCCAGGAAGGGGCCTACGAGCAGTACTTC
NA TRBJ2-3 few TRBV7-2 CASSFGERDTQYF TGTGCCAGCAGCTTTGGAGAACGAGATACGCAGTATTTT
NA TRBJ1-2 few TRBV9 CASSVAREGYTF TGTGCCAGCAGCGTAGCAAGGGAAGGCTACACCTTC
NA TRBJ2-3 few TRBV20-1 CNSGTDTQYF TGCAACAGCGGCACAGATACGCAGTATTTT
TRBD2 TRBJ2-1 once TRBV7-3 CASSYRSSSGGASDNEQFF TGTGCCAGCAGCTACCGATCTAGTAGCGGGGGGGCCTCAGACAATGAGCAGTTCTTC
NA TRBJ2-4 NA TRBV2 CASTDIGNGIQYF TGTGCCAGCACCGACATTGGTAACGGGATTCAGTACTTC
TRBD1 TRBJ1-2 NA TRBV27 CASRKRTPGTVHSMGYTF TGTGCCAGCAGGAAAAGAACGCCAGGGACAGTACATTCAATGGGCTACACCTTC
NA TRBJ1-2 NA TRBV28 CASSTNRATYTF TGCGCCAGCAGTACTAACAGGGCGACCTACACCTTC
NA TRBJ1-1 NA TRBV24-1 CATSALRGRNTEAFF TGTGCCACCAGTGCTTTAAGAGGGCGGAACACTGAAGCTTTCTTT
TRBD1 TRBJ2-7 NA TRBV5-6 CASSFARQGSQYF TGTGCCAGCAGCTTCGCTCGACAGGGGTCGCAGTACTTC
NA TRBJ1-2 few TRBV4-2 CASSQDQGPVYGYTF TGTGCCAGCAGCCAAGACCAGGGACCAGTGTATGGCTACACCTTC
TRBD2 TRBJ2-3 few TRBV7-9 CASSLVLAGGGDTQYF TGTGCCAGCAGCTTAGTCCTAGCGGGAGGAGGAGATACGCAGTATTTT
TRBD2 TRBJ2-1 NA TRBV3-1 CASSPAGGGAYNEQFF TGTGCCAGCAGCCCAGCAGGCGGGGGGGCCTACAATGAGCAGTTCTTC
TRBD1 TRBJ1-1 NA TRBV12-3/TRBV12-4 CASSFRTGPSTSEAFF TGTGCCAGCAGTTTTCGGACAGGTCCATCGACCTCTGAAGCTTTCTTT
NA TRBJ2-3 few TRBV9 CASSVTTGRDTQYF TGTGCCAGCAGCGTAACTACAGGGCGAGATACGCAGTATTTT
TRBD1 TRBJ1-2 few TRBV15 CATSRDSTGGDYGYTF TGTGCCACCAGCAGAGACTCAACAGGGGGCGACTATGGCTACACCTTC
NA TRBJ2-7 NA TRBV6-1 CASSLVSEGEQYF TGTGCCAGCAGCTTGGTGTCCGAAGGCGAGCAGTACTTC
NA TRBJ1-2 NA TRBV29-1 CSVGDAADYGYTF TGCAGCGTCGGGGATGCGGCAGACTATGGCTACACCTTC
NA TRBJ2-7 many TRBV7-9 CASSFQGEQYF TGTGCCAGCAGCTTCCAGGGCGAGCAGTACTTC
TRBD2 TRBJ2-5 NA TRBV5-1 CASSLERGVGETQYF TGCGCCAGCAGCTTGGAGCGGGGGGTTGGAGAGACCCAGTACTTC
NA TRBJ1-1 few TRBV6-6 CASIPYDRGKEAFF TGTGCCAGCATCCCGTATGACCGGGGGAAGGAAGCTTTCTTT
TRBD2 TRBJ2-7 few TRBV20-1 CSATVPQLAGDEQYF TGCAGTGCTACCGTCCCCCAACTAGCGGGAGACGAGCAGTACTTC
TRBD2 TRBJ2-3 NA TRBV20-1 CSATRLAGEGDTQYF TGCAGTGCTACCCGACTAGCGGGAGAAGGAGATACGCAGTATTTT
TRBD2 TRBJ2-5 NA TRBV24-1 CATSDPGLAGDAETQYF TGTGCCACCAGTGATCCTGGACTAGCGGGAGACGCAGAGACCCAGTACTTC
TRBD1 TRBJ2-7 many TRBV27 CASADDPTGGFREQYF TGTGCCAGCGCTGATGACCCGACAGGGGGCTTTAGGGAGCAGTACTTC
NA TRBJ2-3 few TRBV10-3 CAISVVSGSTDTQYF TGTGCCATCAGTGTGGTAAGCGGGAGCACAGATACGCAGTATTTT
NA TRBJ2-5 NA TRBV27 CASSPMTLARTQETQYF TGTGCCAGCAGTCCAATGACCCTCGCTCGCACCCAAGAGACCCAGTACTTC
TRBD1 TRBJ2-7 NA TRBV15 CATSSDRDRPCEQYF TGTGCCACCAGCAGTGACAGGGACAGACCCTGCGAGCAGTACTTC
NA TRBJ2-1 NA TRBV28 CASRNRDHFYNEQFF TGTGCCAGCAGGAACAGGGACCACTTTTACAATGAGCAGTTCTTC
NA TRBJ2-7 few TRBV9 CASSVTSSFYEQYF TGTGCCAGCAGCGTCACGAGTTCTTTCTACGAGCAGTACTTC
NA TRBJ1-2 NA TRBV9 CASSVEPGIDYGYTF TGTGCCAGCAGCGTAGAGCCAGGGATAGACTATGGCTACACCTTC
NA TRBJ1-1 NA TRBV7-9 CASSLSGLRAVNTEAFF TGTGCCAGCAGCTTATCGGGCCTCAGGGCCGTGAACACTGAAGCTTTCTTT
NA TRBJ1-5 NA TRBV20-1 CSASIGGYGAQHF TGCAGTGCTAGTATAGGGGGGTATGGGGCCCAGCATTTT
TRBD2 TRBJ2-7 NA TRBV3-1 CASSQVRPLGGRSHEQYF TGTGCCAGCAGCCAAGTTAGGCCACTAGGCGGGAGATCGCACGAGCAGTACTTC
TRBD1 TRBJ1-1 few TRBV4-1 CASSPPGQGPGPEAFF TGCGCCAGCAGTCCTCCGGGACAGGGTCCCGGACCCGAAGCTTTCTTT
NA TRBJ2-5 NA TRBV10-2 CASSEVGSGTQYF TGCGCCAGCAGTGAGGTCGGGAGTGGGACCCAGTACTTC
NA TRBJ2-1 many TRBV29-1 CSVARTQYNEQFF TGCAGCGTTGCAAGGACACAGTACAATGAGCAGTTCTTC
NA TRBJ1-2 few TRBV5-4 CASSLQRGGDGYTF TGTGCCAGCAGCTTGCAAAGGGGAGGGGACGGCTACACCTTC
TRBD2 TRBJ2-5 NA TRBV3-1 CASTPGGERETQYF TGTGCCAGCACGCCGGGGGGGGAGAGGGAGACCCAGTACTTC